This T cell receptor beta chain was obtained from a study of CD8+CD57+ T cells in acquired aplastic anemia. Study overall: Reads per healthy sample averaged about 9.8 million (CD4+) and 11 million to 12 million (CD8+).

Study results and caveats: Patients and controls shared 25 to 35 CD8+ CDR3 sequences, highly expressed in patients.

The TCR beta profiling, which covered VDJ combination and CDR3 sequence, was carried out using genomic DNA as the template. Using its own MiXCR run on the reads, TCRdb lists one record per CDR3 protein. The sample holds about 130,000 distinct CDR3 sequences, around 50% seen once. As for this clonotype: Its target is not known.

Germline assignment: CDR1 MNHNS and CDR2 SASEGT. V trimming: 2 bases; J trimming: 5 bases; junction bases outside the gene matches: 5. This CDR3 is 15 amino acids long. This TCR was recovered from a human donor in good health, serving as a control. Sample: sorted CD4+, CD8+, or CD8+CD57+ T cells (not recorded which) from PBMCs. The chain couples TRBV6-1 to TRBJ1-2; 10 positions match TRBD1. CDR3 sequence (DNA): TGTGCCAGCAGTGAATGGACAGGGGGGGGATATGGCTACACCTTC. This codes for CASSEWTGGGYGYTF.